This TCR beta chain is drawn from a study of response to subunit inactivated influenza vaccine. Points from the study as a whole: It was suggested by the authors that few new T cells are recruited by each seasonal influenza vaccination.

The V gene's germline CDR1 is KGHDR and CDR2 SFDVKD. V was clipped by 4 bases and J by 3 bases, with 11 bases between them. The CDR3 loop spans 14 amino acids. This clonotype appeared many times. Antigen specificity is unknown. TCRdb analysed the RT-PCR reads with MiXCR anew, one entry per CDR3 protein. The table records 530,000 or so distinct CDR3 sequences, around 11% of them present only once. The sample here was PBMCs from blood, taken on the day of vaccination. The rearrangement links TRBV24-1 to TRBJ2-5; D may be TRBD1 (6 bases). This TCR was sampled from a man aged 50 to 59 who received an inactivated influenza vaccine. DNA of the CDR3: TGTGCCACCAGTGACCAATACAGGGAAGAGACCCAGTACTTC. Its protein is CATSDQYREETQYF.